The present T cell receptor beta chain was sequenced within a study of T cell changes during pregnancy in multiple sclerosis. CDR1 is MNHEY and CDR2 is SVGAGI in the germline V gene. Germline trimming cut 6 bases from V and 4 bases from J; bases unmatched to any gene: 3. This CDR3 contains 14 residues. Measured with immunoSEQ multiplex PCR; TCRdb has only the in-frame clones, and not every one. The data show 50,000 to 65,000 clones, with about 93% seen just once and around 3% held by the top ten. The source was CD8+ T cells from peripheral blood mononuclear cells, collected in the second trimester of pregnancy. V and J are TRBV6-5 and TRBJ1-3, with TRBD1 identical over 10 bases. The sequence was collected from a female donor with multiple sclerosis, enrolled in a pregnancy study. The CDR3, as DNA: TGTGCCAGCAGCGACAGGGGGCGAGGAAACACCATATATTTT. It specifies CASSDRGRGNTIYF.